What follows is one T cell receptor beta chain and its context. Original data processing: Estimation of nucleated cell counts relied on the amplification of reference gene primers. The table came from immunoSEQ multiplex PCR; TCRdb's copy has only in-frame clones and leaves some out. The DNA was the basis for D and trimming; V, J and clone size are from that table. The sample includes roughly 150,000 clones, approximately 83% of them seen just once. The data were taken from a study of blood T cell repertoires in COVID-19. V was pared by 2 bases and J by 9 bases, with 11 bases between. Per germline, CDR1 MNHEY and CDR2 SVGEGT. CDR3 size: 14 residues.

The chain joins TRBV6-2 or TRBV6-3 to TRBJ1-6; tentatively, D is TRBD1 (6 bases). The sequence was collected from a man between 65 and 80 years old with active or convalescent COVID-19. Sequencing was performed on peripheral blood. CDR3 DNA sequence: TGTGCCAGCAGTTACCAGGGGTGGGGTTCACCCCTCCACTTT. Translation: CASSYQGWGSPLHF.